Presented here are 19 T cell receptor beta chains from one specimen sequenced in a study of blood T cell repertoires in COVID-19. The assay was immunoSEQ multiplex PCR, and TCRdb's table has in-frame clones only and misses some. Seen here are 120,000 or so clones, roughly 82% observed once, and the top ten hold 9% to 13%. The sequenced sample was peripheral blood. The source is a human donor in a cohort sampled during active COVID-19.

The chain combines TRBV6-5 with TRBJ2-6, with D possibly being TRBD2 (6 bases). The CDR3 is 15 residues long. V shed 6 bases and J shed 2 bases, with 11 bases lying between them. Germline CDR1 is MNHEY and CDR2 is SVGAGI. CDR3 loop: CASRYGEAGANVLTF. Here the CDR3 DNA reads TGTGCCAGCAGATACGGGGAGGCTGGGGCCAACGTCCTGACTTTC.

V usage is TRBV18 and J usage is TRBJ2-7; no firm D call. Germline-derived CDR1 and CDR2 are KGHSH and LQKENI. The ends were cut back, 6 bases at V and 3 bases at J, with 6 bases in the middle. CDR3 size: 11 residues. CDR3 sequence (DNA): TGTGCCAGCTCGGGCCACTACGAGCAGTACTTC. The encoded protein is CASSGHYEQYF.

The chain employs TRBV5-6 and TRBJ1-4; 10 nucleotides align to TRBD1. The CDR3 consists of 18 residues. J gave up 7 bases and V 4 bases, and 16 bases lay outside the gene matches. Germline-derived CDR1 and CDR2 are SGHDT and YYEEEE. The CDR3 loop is CASSPRPNSGTGAEKLFF. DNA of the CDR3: TGTGCCAGCAGCCCTCGCCCGAACTCCGGGACAGGGGCTGAAAAACTGTTTTTT. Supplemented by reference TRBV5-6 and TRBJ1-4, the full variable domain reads DAGVTQSPTHLIKTRGQQVTLRCSPKSGHDTVSWYQQALGQGPQFIFQYYEEEERQRGNFPDRFSGHQFPNYSSELNVNALLLGDSALYLCASSPRPNSGTGAEKLFFGSGTQLSVL.

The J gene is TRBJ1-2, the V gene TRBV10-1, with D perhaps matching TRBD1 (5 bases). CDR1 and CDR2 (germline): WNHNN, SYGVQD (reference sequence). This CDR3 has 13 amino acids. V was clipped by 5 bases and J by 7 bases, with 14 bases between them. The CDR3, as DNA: TGCGCCAGCAGTCTTGGACGGGACTCTGGCTACACCTTC. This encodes CASSLGRDSGYTF.

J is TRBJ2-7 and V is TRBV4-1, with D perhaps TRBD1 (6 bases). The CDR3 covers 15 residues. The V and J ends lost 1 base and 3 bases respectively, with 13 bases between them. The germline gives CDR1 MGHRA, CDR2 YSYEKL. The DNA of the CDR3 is TGCGCCAGCAGCCAAGGGGGGCCGGGGAACTACGAGCAGTACTTC. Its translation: CASSQGGPGNYEQYF.

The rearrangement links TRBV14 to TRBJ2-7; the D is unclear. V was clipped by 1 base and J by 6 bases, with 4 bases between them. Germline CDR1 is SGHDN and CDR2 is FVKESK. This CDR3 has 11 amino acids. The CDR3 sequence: CASSQVSEQYF. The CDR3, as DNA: TGTGCCAGCAGCCAAGTCTCCGAGCAGTACTTC.

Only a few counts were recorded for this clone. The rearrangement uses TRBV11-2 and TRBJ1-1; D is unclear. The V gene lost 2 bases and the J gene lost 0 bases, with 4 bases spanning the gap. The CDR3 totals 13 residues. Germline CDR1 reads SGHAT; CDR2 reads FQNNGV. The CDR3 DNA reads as TGTGCCAGCAGCTTATCCGTGAACACTGAAGCTTTCTTT. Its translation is CASSLSVNTEAFF.

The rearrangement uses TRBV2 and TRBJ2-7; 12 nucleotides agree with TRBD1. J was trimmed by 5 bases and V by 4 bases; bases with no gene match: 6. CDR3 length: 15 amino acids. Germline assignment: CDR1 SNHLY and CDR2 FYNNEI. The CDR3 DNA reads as TGTGCCAGCAGTGGGGCCGGGACAGGGGGCCACGAGCAGTACTTC. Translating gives CASSGAGTGGHEQYF.

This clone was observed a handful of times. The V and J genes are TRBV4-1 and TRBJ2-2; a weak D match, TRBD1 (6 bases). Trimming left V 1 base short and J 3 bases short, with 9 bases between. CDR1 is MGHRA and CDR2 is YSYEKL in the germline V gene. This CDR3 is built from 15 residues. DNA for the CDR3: TGCGCCAGCAGCCAAGGGAACAGGGACACCGGGGAGCTGTTTTTT. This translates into CASSQGNRDTGELFF.

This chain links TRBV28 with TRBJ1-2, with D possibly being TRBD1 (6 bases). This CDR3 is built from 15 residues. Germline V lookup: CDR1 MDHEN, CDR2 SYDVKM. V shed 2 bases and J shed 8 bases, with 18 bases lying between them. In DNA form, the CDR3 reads TGTGCCAGCAGTTTAGGAGAACAGGGTATAGGCGGCTACACCTTC. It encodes CASSLGEQGIGGYTF.

DNA for the CDR3: TGTGCCACCAGCAGAGATCAGGGGGCTAGGGAGACCCAGTACTTC. It encodes CATSRDQGARETQYF. The V and J genes are TRBV15 and TRBJ2-5; TRBD1 agrees at 8 bases. The germline CDR1 and CDR2 sequences are LNHNV and YYDKDF (reference sequence). V trimming: 0 bases; J trimming: 5 bases; junction bases outside the gene matches: 5. The CDR3 totals 15 residues.

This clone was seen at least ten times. The CDR3 nucleotides read TGCGCCAGCAGCCCGCAGCCAGGGGAACTCTATGGCTACACCTTC. Its translation: CASSPQPGELYGYTF. V and J are TRBV4-1 and TRBJ1-2; possible D gene TRBD1, 6 bases. From germline, CDR1 is MGHRA and CDR2 YSYEKL. The CDR3 is made up of 15 amino acids. V lost 4 bases, J lost 4 bases, and 16 bases lay in between.

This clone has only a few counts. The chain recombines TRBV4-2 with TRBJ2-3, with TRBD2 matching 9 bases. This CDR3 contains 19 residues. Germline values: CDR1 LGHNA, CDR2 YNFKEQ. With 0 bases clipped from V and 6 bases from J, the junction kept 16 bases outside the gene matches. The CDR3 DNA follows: TGTGCCAGCAGCCAAGATCGAAAGCGGGGGGACCATCGGGATGATACGCAGTATTTT. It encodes CASSQDRKRGDHRDDTQYF.

The CDR3 region is CASSFDTSSYNEQFF. CDR3 in DNA: TGTGCCAGCAGCTTCGATACGAGCTCCTACAATGAGCAGTTCTTC. V is TRBV11-3 and J is TRBJ2-1; D remains ambiguous. CDR1 is SGHNT, CDR2 YENEEA, per germline. The CDR3 consists of 15 residues. V dropped 3 bases and J dropped 0 bases, with 9 bases sitting between them. The complete variable domain, with remaining parts taken from reference TRBV11-3 and TRBJ2-1, reads EAGVVQSPRYKIIEKKQPVAFWCNPISGHNTLYWYLQNLGQGPELLIRYENEEAVDDSQLPKDRFSAERLKGVDSTLKIQPAELGDSAVYLCASSFDTSSYNEQFFGPGTRLTVL.

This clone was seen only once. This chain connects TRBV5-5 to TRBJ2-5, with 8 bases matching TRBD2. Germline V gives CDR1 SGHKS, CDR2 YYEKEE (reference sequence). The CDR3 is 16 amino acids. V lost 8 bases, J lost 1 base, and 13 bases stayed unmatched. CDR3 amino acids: CASTNPGLGAQETQYF. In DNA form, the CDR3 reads TGTGCCAGTACCAACCCGGGACTAGGGGCCCAAGAGACCCAGTACTTC.

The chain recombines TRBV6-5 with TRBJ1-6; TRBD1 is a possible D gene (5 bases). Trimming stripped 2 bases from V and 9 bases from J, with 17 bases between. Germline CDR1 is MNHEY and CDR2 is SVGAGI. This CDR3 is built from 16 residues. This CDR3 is CASSYTKGAKGSPLHF. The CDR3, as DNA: TGTGCCAGCAGTTACACGAAAGGGGCTAAGGGTTCACCCCTCCACTTT.

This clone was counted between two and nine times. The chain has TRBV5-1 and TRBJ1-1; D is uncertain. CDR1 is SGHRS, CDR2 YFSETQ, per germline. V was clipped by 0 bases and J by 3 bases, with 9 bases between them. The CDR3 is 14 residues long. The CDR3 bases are TGCGCCAGCAGCTTGGAGGAGGGATACACTGAAGCTTTCTTT. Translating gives CASSLEEGYTEAFF.

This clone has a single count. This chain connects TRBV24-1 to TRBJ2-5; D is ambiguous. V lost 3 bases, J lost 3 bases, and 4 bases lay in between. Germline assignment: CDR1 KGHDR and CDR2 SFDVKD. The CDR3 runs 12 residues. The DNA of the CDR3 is TGTGCCACCAGTGATCCAGAAGAGACCCAGTACTTC. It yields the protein CATSDPEETQYF.

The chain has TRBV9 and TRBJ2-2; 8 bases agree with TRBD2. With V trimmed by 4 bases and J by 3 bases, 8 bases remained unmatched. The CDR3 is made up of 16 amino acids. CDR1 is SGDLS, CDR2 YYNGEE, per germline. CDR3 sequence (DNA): TGTGCCAGCAGCCCCCGTGTCGGGGGGGACACCGGGGAGCTGTTTTTT. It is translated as CASSPRVGGDTGELFF.